Below, one TCR beta chain is given with its context. The protocol was immunoSEQ multiplex PCR, while the TCRdb copy is restricted to in-frame clones and leaves out a portion. The profile shows approximately 40,000 clones, approximately 90% of them singletons. The data derive from a study of OX40 agonist ivuxolimab in advanced cancers. Material: CD4+ or CD8+ T cells sorted from blood, obtained in a trial of the OX40 agonist ivuxolimab. This receptor was obtained from an adult with an advanced solid tumor such as melanoma, head and neck, liver or kidney cancer.

The chain's CDR3 is CASSLEASWSSYEQYF. The DNA for the CDR3 is TGTGCCAGCAGCTTAGAGGCCAGCTGGAGCTCCTACGAGCAGTACTTC. The rearrangement joins TRBV11-2 to TRBJ2-7, with unresolved D. V lost 0 bases and J lost 0, with 12 bases in between. Per germline, CDR1 SGHAT and CDR2 FQNNGV. The CDR3 totals 16 residues.